The next 32 T cell receptor beta chains were all read from a single sample in a study of early T cells in non-severe SARS-CoV-2 infection. TCRdb ran MiXCR on the 5' RACE reads and lists one entry per CDR3 protein. The data contain about 83,000 distinct CDR3 sequences, roughly an eighth of them singletons. Sequencing input: whole blood. Source of these receptors: an adult who was a healthcare worker with PCR-confirmed SARS-CoV-2 infection or an uninfected control (not recorded which).

Of note for this clonotype: One end of the junction does not line up with germline, which may come from a read error. The chain is built from TRBV9 and TRBJ2-5, with D perhaps matching TRBD1 (6 bases). Germline values: CDR1 SGDLS, CDR2 YYNGEE. This CDR3 has 14 amino acids. The chain's CDR3 is CASSVDWGQGTQYF. In DNA form, the CDR3 reads TGTGCCAGCAGCGTAGATTGGGGGCAAGGGACCCAGTACTTC.

This clonotype was recorded many times. The chain recombines TRBV7-9 with TRBJ2-7; 11 bases match TRBD2. The V gene's germline CDR1 is SEHNR and CDR2 FQNEAQ (reference sequence). V lost 4 bases to trimming and J lost 2 bases; unmatched junction nucleotides: 4. This CDR3 has 15 amino acids. CDR3 DNA sequence: TGTGCCAGCAGCTCCAGACTAGCGGGGACCTACGAGCAGTACTTC. Translated, it gives CASSSRLAGTYEQYF.

Only a few counts were recorded for this clonotype. V usage is TRBV10-3 and J usage is TRBJ1-4; the match to TRBD1 covers 8 bases. Germline loops: CDR1 ENHRY, CDR2 SYGVKD. The CDR3 loop spans 14 amino acids. Trimming took 6 bases from V and 6 from J; bases not matched to a gene: 6. CDR3 protein: CAISNNRGDEKLFF. CDR3 DNA: TGTGCCATCAGCAACAACAGGGGGGATGAAAAACTGTTTTTT.

V is TRBV5-4 and J is TRBJ2-7, with TRBD1 matching 7 bases. Trimming removed 4 bases from V and 3 bases from J; junction bases left unmatched: 1. CDR3 length equals 12 residues. Germline CDR1 SGHNT, CDR2 YYREEE (reference sequence). The CDR3 DNA is TGTGCCAGCAGCCGGGACAGCTACGAGCAGTACTTC. Protein product: CASSRDSYEQYF.

The CDR3 DNA reads as TGTGCCAGCAGTTTCTCAGCGGGATACTCCTACGAGCAGTACTTC. Translated, it gives CASSFSAGYSYEQYF. The chain joins TRBV27 to TRBJ2-7; 7 positions match TRBD2. CDR3 length equals 15 residues. V shed 3 bases and J 0 bases; nucleotides not matched to a gene: 5. Looked up from germline, CDR1 is MNHEY and CDR2 is SMNVEV (reference sequence).

This clonotype was seen ten or more times. V and J are TRBV7-9 and TRBJ1-5, with a tentative D call TRBD1 (5 bases). Trimming left V 7 bases short and J 6 bases short, with 16 bases between. CDR1 is SEHNR, CDR2 FQNEAQ, per germline (reference sequence). There are 14 residues in the CDR3. CDR3: CASTPYDGGQPQHF. CDR3 sequence (DNA): TGTGCCAGCACCCCATACGATGGGGGTCAGCCCCAGCATTTT.

This clonotype was recorded many times. The chain links TRBV20-1 to TRBJ1-2; D unclear. V was cut by 2 bases and J by 8 bases, with 12 bases left in between. Germline CDR1 reads DFQATT; CDR2 reads SNEGSKA (reference sequence). The CDR3 length is 12 residues. The CDR3 DNA sequence: TGCAGTGCTAGACTTTTGGGCAGGGGCTACACCTTC. Translating it yields CSARLLGRGYTF.

J is TRBJ1-2 and V is TRBV19; D gene uncertain. Germline CDR1 LNHDA, CDR2 SQIVND (reference sequence). Trimming took off 6 bases at V and 2 bases at J, with 28 bases between the two ends. The CDR3 totals 19 residues. CDR3 loop: CASSPYPGGLSRANYGYTF. The CDR3 nucleotides read TGTGCCAGTAGCCCCTACCCTGGCGGCCTTAGTAGAGCCAACTATGGCTACACCTTC.

The chain links TRBV7-2 to TRBJ2-3, with D maybe TRBD1 (5 bases). Trimming pared 1 base from V and 1 base from J, leaving 9 bases between. Per the germline V gene, CDR1 is SGHTA and CDR2 is FQGNSA. CDR3 length: 15 residues. The DNA of the CDR3 is TGTGCCAGCAGCTTAGAGGTCAGGGGCACAGATACGCAGTATTTT. Translation gives CASSLEVRGTDTQYF.

The V call is TRBV29-1, the J call TRBJ2-7; the D is unclear. Germline CDR1 and CDR2: SQVTM and ANQGSEA. The length of the CDR3 is 11 residues. V was clipped by 6 bases and J by 2 bases, with 8 bases between them. CDR3 in amino acids: CSVFVTYEQYF. DNA of the CDR3: TGCAGCGTGTTCGTCACCTACGAGCAGTACTTC.

This chain links TRBV7-9 with TRBJ1-6; D is perhaps TRBD1 (6 bases). Germline V lookup: CDR1 SEHNR, CDR2 FQNEAQ (reference sequence). V lost 4 bases and J 9 bases, leaving 16 bases between the germline ends. The CDR3 spans 15 residues. CDR3 sequence (DNA): TGTGCCAGCAGCTCACAGGTTGGGACAACTTCACCCCTCCACTTT. Translating it yields CASSSQVGTTSPLHF.

This clonotype was counted many times. V and J are TRBV3-1 and TRBJ2-5, with TRBD2 matching 10 bases. J lost 2 bases, V lost 4 bases, and 7 bases had no gene match. The CDR3 covers 16 residues. CDR1 and CDR2 (germline): LGHDT, YNNKEL (reference sequence). The CDR3 here is CASSPDSGRPQETQYF. The CDR3 DNA sequence: TGTGCCAGCAGCCCTGATAGCGGGAGGCCACAAGAGACCCAGTACTTC.

The rearrangement joins TRBV20-1 to TRBJ2-3; D is possibly TRBD2 (6 bases). Trimming removed 5 bases at V and 0 bases at J, with 15 bases between. Per germline, CDR1 DFQATT and CDR2 SNEGSKA (reference sequence). The CDR3 is 15 amino acids. In DNA, the CDR3 is TGCAGTGCTGGAAGCTTGGGGACTAGCACAGATACGCAGTATTTT. As protein: CSAGSLGTSTDTQYF.

The chain combines TRBV21-1 with TRBJ2-7; the table assigns TRBD2, which was not confirmed against the DNA. TRBV21-1 is a known pseudogene. CDR3 length equals 17 residues. The DNA of the CDR3 is TGTGCCAGCAAGGGTATTAGCGGGAGGGCGGAGGGGCACGAGCAGTACTTC. This codes for CASKGISGRAEGHEQYF.

This clonotype was recorded many times. The rearrangement uses TRBV30 and TRBJ1-1; 12 bases are a match to TRBD1. Germline V lookup: CDR1 GTSNPN, CDR2 SVGIG (reference sequence). This CDR3 contains 15 residues. J gave up 10 bases and V 3 bases, and 12 bases lay outside the gene matches. The CDR3: CAWRSPRDRGRTAFF. The CDR3 DNA is TGTGCCTGGAGATCCCCACGGGACAGGGGGCGGACAGCTTTCTTT.

Turning to this clonotype: This may arise from a read error, as a much more abundant clone is one base away. V and J are TRBV29-1 and TRBJ1-2; 9 nucleotides match TRBD1. This CDR3 spans 14 amino acids. Germline-derived CDR1 and CDR2 are SQVTM and ANQGSEA. The DNA of the CDR3 is TGCTGCGTTGGGTGGACAGGGGAATACTATGGCTACACCTTC. This codes for CCVGWTGEYYGYTF.

The chain couples TRBV20-1 to TRBJ2-5; D may match TRBD1 or TRBD2 (5 bases each). Trimming removed 6 bases from V and 1 base from J, with 9 bases in between. Per germline, CDR1 DFQATT and CDR2 SNEGSKA (reference sequence). There are 12 residues in the CDR3. DNA for the CDR3: TGCAGTGCGGGGACCACCCAAGAGACCCAGTACTTC. It yields the protein CSAGTTQETQYF.

This clonotype was counted only a few times. V is TRBV15 and J is TRBJ1-2, with TRBD1 matching 10 bases. This CDR3 comprises 17 residues. Trimming removed 5 bases from V and 2 bases from J; junction bases left unmatched: 11. Germline values: CDR1 LNHNV, CDR2 YYDKDF (reference sequence). CDR3 protein: CATSGTGAIEKNYGYTF. The DNA of the CDR3 is TGTGCCACCAGCGGGACAGGGGCCATTGAAAAAAACTATGGCTACACCTTC.

This clonotype was counted between two and nine times. The chain combines TRBV19 with TRBJ2-7; 7 nucleotides agree with TRBD1. CDR3 length: 13 residues. V shed 5 bases and J 6 bases; nucleotides not matched to a gene: 7. Per germline, CDR1 LNHDA and CDR2 SQIVND (reference sequence). The CDR3 loop is CASSRTGRGEQYF. The CDR3 DNA is TGTGCCAGTAGTCGGACAGGACGGGGCGAGCAGTACTTC.

This clonotype was detected a few times. Relative to the germline gene, one junction end is altered; a read error may explain this. Here the CDR3 reads CASSDRTLAQF. As DNA, the CDR3 is TGTGCCAGCAGCGATCGGACACTAGCTCAATTC. The chain recombines TRBV7-6 with TRBJ2-7; D possibly corresponds to TRBD2 (6 bases). This CDR3 spans 11 amino acids. The V gene's germline CDR1 is SGHVS and CDR2 FNYEAQ.

Only a few counts were recorded for this clonotype. The V and J genes are TRBV29-1 and TRBJ1-2; D remains unclear. Deletions cut 0 bases from V and 3 bases from J, with 8 bases between. CDR1 and CDR2 from the germline V gene are SQVTM and ANQGSEA. CDR3 length: 13 residues. This CDR3 is CSVEETDYYGYTF. For the CDR3, the DNA is TGCAGCGTTGAAGAAACAGACTACTATGGCTACACCTTC.

This clonotype came up a few times. The chain links TRBV11-2 to TRBJ2-5, with D perhaps TRBD1 or TRBD2 (6 bases each). The CDR3 is 16 amino acids. V lost 5 bases, J lost 2 bases, and 18 bases lay in between. CDR1 SGHAT and CDR2 FQNNGV come from the germline V gene. CDR3 protein: CASSRVPGAGQETQYF. CDR3 in DNA: TGTGCCAGCAGCCGGGTTCCGGGGGCAGGACAAGAGACCCAGTACTTC.

The chain has TRBV4-3 and TRBJ2-7; D is tentatively TRBD1 or TRBD2 (6 bases each). Deletions cut 1 base from V and 3 bases from J, with 13 bases between. Germline assignment: CDR1 LGHNA and CDR2 YSLEER. CDR3 length: 15 amino acids. The CDR3 reads CASSQVWGAYYEQYF. CDR3 bases: TGCGCCAGCAGCCAAGTATGGGGGGCGTACTACGAGCAGTACTTC.

This clonotype was seen a few times. This chain connects TRBV5-1 to TRBJ2-1, with 9 bases lining up with TRBD2. The CDR3 runs 17 residues. J gave up 5 bases and V 4 bases, and 13 bases lay outside the gene matches. The germline CDR1 and CDR2 sequences are SGHRS and YFSETQ. CDR3 in amino acids: CASSPGTSRNPNNEQFF. The CDR3 DNA sequence: TGCGCCAGCAGCCCGGGGACTAGCCGGAACCCCAACAATGAGCAGTTCTTC.

The chain employs TRBV7-2 and TRBJ2-1, with TRBD2 matching over 7 bases. This CDR3 has 16 amino acids. In germline, CDR1 is SGHTA, CDR2 FQGNSA. Trimming removed 4 bases from V and 3 bases from J; junction bases left unmatched: 9. The CDR3 is CASSSARGSFYNEQFF. DNA of the CDR3: TGTGCCAGCAGCTCGGCCCGCGGGAGTTTCTACAATGAGCAGTTCTTC.

This clonotype has ten or more counts. This sequence joins TRBV10-2 and TRBJ2-7; TRBD1 or TRBD2 may be the D gene (6 bases each). V was clipped by 2 bases and J by 4 bases, with 12 bases between them. CDR3 length: 14 residues. CDR1 and CDR2 (germline): WSHSY, SAAADI. This CDR3 reads CASSEPGAGYEQYF. DNA for the CDR3: TGCGCCAGCAGTGAGCCGGGGGCAGGGTACGAGCAGTACTTC.

This clonotype was observed a few times. The gene calls are TRBV5-5 and TRBJ2-1, with TRBD1 matching over 10 bases. The trim removed 4 bases at V and 6 bases at J, leaving 7 bases unmatched. Germline loops: CDR1 SGHKS, CDR2 YYEKEE (reference sequence). The CDR3 runs 15 residues. CDR3 nucleotides: TGTGCCAGCAGCGCTGGACAGGGGGGCCCCAATGAGCAGTTCTTC. This codes for CASSAGQGGPNEQFF. Full variable domain (rest looked up from reference TRBV5-5 and TRBJ2-1): DAGVTQSPTHLIKTRGQQVTLRCSPISGHKSVSWYQQVLGQGPQFIFQYYEKEERGRGNFPDRFSARQFPNYSSELNVNALLLGDSALYLCASSAGQGGPNEQFFGPGTRLTVL.

This clonotype was seen a handful of times. The V gene is TRBV7-6, the J gene TRBJ2-3, with 7 positions matching TRBD2. The CDR3 contains 12 residues. V shed 5 bases, J shed 9 bases, and the junction held 5 bases outside the gene matches. Germline lookup yields CDR1 SGHVS and CDR2 FNYEAQ. The CDR3 bases are TGTGCCAGCAGCGGGAGGGGAGAAACGCAGTATTTT. It specifies CASSGRGETQYF. Complete variable domain (other parts from reference TRBV7-6 and TRBJ2-3): GAGVSQSPRYKVTKRGQDVALRCDPISGHVSLYWYRQALGQGPEFLTYFNYEAQQDKSGLPNDRFSAERPEGSISTLTIQRTEQRDSAMYRCASSGRGETQYFGPGTRLTVL.

This clonotype is medium-sized. The chain joins TRBV7-2 to TRBJ2-7; 8 nucleotides match TRBD2. The germline V gene has CDR1 SGHTA and CDR2 FQGNSA. The CDR3 sequence is 18 residues long. Unmatched junction bases numbered 14, after V lost 0 bases and J lost 4 bases. DNA for the CDR3: TGTGCCAGCAGCTTAGCCCCCCCCCTAGCGGGTAAACCTTACGAGCAGTACTTC. Translating it yields CASSLAPPLAGKPYEQYF.

The rearrangement uses TRBV3-1 and TRBJ2-1; TRBD2 matches at 7 bases. V shed 3 bases and J 7 bases; nucleotides not matched to a gene: 18. The CDR3 runs 18 residues. In germline, CDR1 is LGHDT, CDR2 YNNKEL (reference sequence). CDR3 nucleotide sequence: TGTGCCAGCAGCCATCCCGGGGGGAAGGGCCTGGGGTTGAATGAGCAGTTCTTC. Translating it yields CASSHPGGKGLGLNEQFF.

CDR3 sequence reads: CASSPTGTDYGYTF. The CDR3 DNA reads as TGTGCCAGCTCACCTACGGGGACGGATTATGGCTACACCTTC. The gene calls are TRBV18 and TRBJ1-2; perhaps TRBD1 as D (5 bases). Germline-derived CDR1 and CDR2 are KGHSH and LQKENI. The CDR3 runs 14 residues. The ends were cut back, 3 bases at V and 5 bases at J, with 13 bases in the middle.

This clonotype was observed a handful of times. This chain joins TRBV7-8 and TRBJ1-1; a weak D match, TRBD1 (5 bases). Deletions cut 5 bases from V and 10 bases from J, with 20 bases between. Germline V CDR1 and CDR2: SGHVS, FQNEAQ. This CDR3 has 14 residues. Here the CDR3 reads CASSVRFGGRAAFF. DNA of the CDR3: TGTGCCAGCAGCGTCCGATTCGGGGGTCGGGCAGCTTTCTTT.